This is a list of T cell receptor beta chains from one sample in a study of blood T cell repertoires in COVID-19. The data were produced by immunoSEQ multiplex PCR, yet TCRdb's version contains in-frame clones alone and is incomplete. Of 130,000 to 150,000 clones detected, approximately 83% appear once; the ten largest clones hold approximately 9.1%. The sequencing sample was made of PBMCs or T cells enriched from blood (not recorded which). The receptors were gathered from a man in his fifties who had recovered from COVID-19. Both conserved end residues are part of each CDR3. A D gene is named only where the DNA matches it firmly. Clone size appears in some rows only: once, few, many, or a class for an expanded clone.

TRBJ1-5,TRBV25-1,NA,NA,CASSEYYSNQPQHF,TGTGCCAGCAGTGAATATTATAGCAATCAGCCCCAGCATTTT
TRBJ2-2,TRBV7-3,TRBD2,NA,CASSFHHSGTSGGELFF,TGTGCCAGCAGCTTCCATCATAGCGGGACGAGTGGGGGGGAGCTGTTTTTT
TRBJ2-7,TRBV4-3,NA,NA,CASSQDRRGRGDEQYF,TGCGCCAGCAGCCAAGATAGGCGAGGCAGGGGCGACGAGCAGTACTTC
TRBJ2-5,TRBV7-7,NA,NA,CASSFGQGWETQYF,TGTGCTAGCAGCTTCGGTCAGGGGTGGGAGACCCAGTACTTC
TRBJ2-1,TRBV7-2,TRBD2,NA,CASRYGLASDEQFF,TGTGCCAGCAGGTACGGACTAGCGAGCGATGAGCAGTTCTTC
TRBJ2-7,TRBV5-1,TRBD1,NA,CASSLEGGQVNDEQYF,TGCGCCAGCAGCTTAGAAGGGGGACAGGTTAACGACGAGCAGTACTTC
TRBJ2-5,TRBV5-5,TRBD2,NA,CASSPGTSGGSYQETQYF,TGTGCCAGCAGTCCCGGGACTAGCGGGGGATCGTACCAAGAGACCCAGTACTTC
TRBJ2-3,TRBV7-6,TRBD1,NA,CASIPGGQVADTQYF,TGTGCCAGCATCCCAGGGGGACAGGTTGCAGATACGCAGTATTTT
TRBJ2-1,TRBV6-4,TRBD2,NA,CASSDSHGLAGGNEQFF,TGTGCCAGCAGTGACTCCCACGGACTAGCGGGGGGAAATGAGCAGTTCTTC
TRBJ1-1,TRBV7-8,NA,once,CASSLLRGTEAFF,TGTGCCAGCAGCTTATTAAGGGGCACTGAAGCTTTCTTT
TRBJ1-6,TRBV4-2,NA,NA,CASSQVGGESYNSPLHF,TGTGCCAGCAGCCAAGTGGGGGGGGAGTCCTATAATTCACCCCTCCACTTT
TRBJ2-3,TRBV25-1,NA,NA,CASSEPSATDTQYF,TGTGCCAGCAGTGAGCCTAGCGCCACAGATACGCAGTATTTT
TRBJ2-3,TRBV14,TRBD2,NA,CASSQSRGGPFTDTQYF,TGTGCCAGCAGCCAGTCGCGGGGGGGCCCCTTCACAGATACGCAGTATTTT
TRBJ2-6,TRBV4-3,NA,NA,CASSQDRGTSGANVLTF,TGCGCCAGCAGCCAAGATCGCGGGACCTCTGGGGCCAACGTCCTGACTTTC
TRBJ2-5,TRBV6-5,NA,NA,CATSRGTGETQYF,TGTGCCACCAGTCGGGGGACGGGGGAGACCCAGTACTTC
TRBJ1-5,TRBV30,NA,NA,CAWSGDSNNQPQHF,TGTGCCTGGAGTGGAGACAGCAACAATCAGCCCCAGCATTTT
TRBJ1-6,TRBV5-6,NA,few,CASSLEQSDNSPLHF,TGTGCCAGCAGCTTGGAACAGTCTGATAATTCACCCCTCCACTTT
TRBJ2-2,TRBV18,TRBD1,NA,CASSPTTQGAGELFF,TGTGCCAGCTCGCCCACGACACAGGGGGCCGGGGAGCTGTTTTTT
TRBJ2-3,TRBV5-1,NA,NA,CASSLEGRGTDTQYF,TGCGCCAGCAGCTTGGAGGGGCGTGGCACAGATACGCAGTATTTT
TRBJ2-7,TRBV24-1,TRBD1,NA,CATAGTGTGYEQYF,TGTGCCACAGCCGGGACAGGGACGGGGTACGAGCAGTACTTC
TRBJ1-2,TRBV4-3,NA,NA,CASSQEAGMDYGYTF,TGCGCCAGCAGCCAAGAAGCAGGGATGGACTATGGCTACACCTTC
TRBJ1-2,TRBV2,TRBD1,NA,CASSGTGSSNYGYTF,TGTGCCAGCAGTGGGACAGGATCGTCTAACTATGGCTACACCTTC
TRBJ1-2,TRBV28,TRBD1,NA,CASSFPNLRQGGGYTF,TGTGCCAGCAGTTTTCCTAACCTCCGACAGGGGGGTGGCTACACCTTC
TRBJ2-7,TRBV7-9,NA,NA,CASSLETDSYEQYF,TGTGCCAGCAGCTTGGAGACGGACTCCTACGAGCAGTACTTC
TRBJ1-5,TRBV5-8,TRBD1,NA,CASSWYDRDSQHF,TGTGCCAGCAGCTGGTACGACAGGGATAGCCAGCATTTT
TRBJ1-5,TRBV6-4,NA,once,CASRSRADSNQPQHF,TGTGCCAGCCGGAGCAGGGCTGATAGCAATCAGCCCCAGCATTTT
TRBJ1-5,TRBV2,NA,NA,CASSVLEGYQPQHF,TGTGCCAGCAGTGTCTTGGAGGGGTATCAGCCCCAGCATTTT
TRBJ2-7,TRBV4-1,NA,NA,CASSQDGLTSSYEQYF,TGCGCCAGCAGCCAAGATGGGCTGACAAGCTCCTACGAGCAGTACTTC
TRBJ2-5,TRBV19,TRBD1,NA,CASRKGQSQETQYF,TGTGCCAGTAGAAAGGGACAGTCCCAAGAGACCCAGTACTTC
TRBJ1-2,TRBV14,NA,NA,CASSQDSSYGYTF,TGTGCCAGCAGCCAAGACTCCAGCTATGGCTACACCTTC
TRBJ1-5,TRBV5-8,NA,NA,CASSLVARINQPQHF,TGTGCCAGCAGCTTGGTGGCCAGAATAAATCAGCCCCAGCATTTT
TRBJ2-7,TRBV29-1,TRBD1,NA,CSVEGDRAPYEQYF,TGCAGCGTTGAGGGGGACAGGGCTCCCTACGAGCAGTACTTC
TRBJ2-5,TRBV5-1,NA,NA,CASREAEQETQYF,TGCGCCAGCAGGGAAGCGGAGCAAGAGACCCAGTACTTC
TRBJ1-2,TRBV7-9,NA,NA,CASSLLKGTIRNYGYTF,TGTGCCAGCAGCTTACTAAAGGGGACTATCCGTAATTATGGCTACACCTTC
TRBJ2-1,TRBV29-1,TRBD2,NA,CSVAGTSGDYNEQFF,TGCAGCGTCGCTGGGACTAGCGGGGACTACAATGAGCAGTTCTTC
TRBJ1-4,TRBV29-1,NA,NA,CSVVDIRSGEKLFF,TGCAGCGTTGTAGACATAAGGAGCGGTGAAAAACTGTTTTTT
TRBJ2-5,TRBV6-2/TRBV6-3,TRBD2,NA,CASRPTETSGGSRETQYF,TGTGCCAGCAGACCTACGGAGACTAGCGGGGGGTCGAGGGAGACCCAGTACTTC
TRBJ1-5,TRBV18,NA,NA,CASSPLGGGKSQPQHF,TGTGCCAGCTCACCACTAGGCGGGGGAAAAAGCCAGCCCCAGCATTTT
TRBJ1-5,TRBV27,TRBD1,NA,CASSPADRGIRQPQHF,TGTGCCAGCAGTCCCGCGGACAGGGGGATTCGTCAGCCCCAGCATTTT
TRBJ1-5,TRBV10-2,NA,NA,CASSEPGIQPQHF,TGCGCCAGCAGTGAACCAGGGATTCAGCCCCAGCATTTT
TRBJ1-2,TRBV6-2/TRBV6-3,NA,NA,CASSYGRNPNYGYTF,TGTGCCAGCAGTTACGGGAGGAATCCTAACTATGGCTACACCTTC
TRBJ1-5,TRBV27,NA,NA,CASRPAGTYIGPQHF,TGTGCCAGCAGACCCGCCGGGACATATATTGGGCCCCAGCATTTT
TRBJ1-1,TRBV6-4,NA,NA,CASSATGRGTEAFF,TGTGCCAGCAGCGCAACAGGGAGGGGAACTGAAGCTTTCTTT
TRBJ2-7,TRBV7-2,TRBD2,NA,CASSSGTSGGAYEQYF,TGTGCCAGCAGCTCCGGGACTAGCGGGGGGGCCTACGAGCAGTACTTC
TRBJ2-7,TRBV12-3/TRBV12-4,TRBD2,once,CASSLYGGYEQYF,TGTGCCAGCAGTTTATACGGGGGGTACGAGCAGTACTTC
TRBJ2-1,TRBV10-2,NA,NA,CASSGGAVSSYNEQFF,TGCGCCAGCAGTGGGGGAGCGGTGAGCTCCTACAATGAGCAGTTCTTC
TRBJ2-1,TRBV12-2,NA,few,CASRLVQDPYNEQFF,TGTGCAAGTCGCTTAGTACAGGATCCCTACAATGAGCAGTTCTTC
TRBJ1-5,TRBV21-1,NA,once,CASSKASRTGRRQPQHF,TGTGCCAGCAGCAAAGCCAGCAGGACAGGGCGAAGACAGCCCCAGCATTTT
TRBJ1-2,TRBV28,NA,NA,CASSLGSYYYGYTF,TGTGCCAGCAGTTTAGGGAGCTACTACTATGGCTACACCTTC
TRBJ2-7,TRBV29-1,TRBD2,NA,CSVRKREAEQYF,TGCAGCGTGCGTAAACGGGAGGCCGAGCAGTACTTC
TRBJ1-3,TRBV7-8,TRBD1,once,CASSLSGTGGNTIYF,TGTGCCAGCAGCTTATCCGGGACAGGGGGAAACACCATATATTTT
TRBJ1-5,TRBV5-8,NA,NA,CASSFGEDQPQHF,TGTGCCAGCAGCTTTGGGGAGGATCAGCCCCAGCATTTT
TRBJ2-3,TRBV13,NA,NA,CASSLGASTDTQYF,TGTGCCAGCAGCTTAGGGGCCAGCACAGATACGCAGTATTTT
TRBJ2-2,TRBV27,NA,NA,CASSLDSYTGELFF,TGTGCCAGCAGTTTAGACAGCTACACCGGGGAGCTGTTTTTT
TRBJ2-6,TRBV19,TRBD1,NA,CASPQGVGANVLTF,TGTGCCAGCCCACAGGGGGTCGGGGCCAACGTCCTGACTTTC
TRBJ1-3,TRBV5-1,NA,NA,CASSLGFGGTRSGNTIYF,TGCGCCAGCAGCTTGGGATTTGGGGGGACCCGCTCTGGAAACACCATATATTTT
TRBJ1-2,TRBV6-5,TRBD1,NA,CASRRGQGVYGYTF,TGTGCCAGCAGACGGGGACAGGGCGTATACGGCTACACCTTC
TRBJ1-2,TRBV14,TRBD1,NA,CASSQGQSYGYTF,TGTGCCAGCAGCCAGGGACAGAGCTATGGCTACACCTTC
TRBJ2-1,TRBV9,TRBD2,few,CASSVSGGGSYNEQFF,TGTGCCAGCAGCGTTAGCGGGGGGGGCTCCTACAATGAGCAGTTCTTC